This T cell receptor beta chain originates from a study of cytomegalovirus exposure and HLA in healthy donors. The V end lost 5 bases, the J end lost 3 bases, and 13 bases lay between the germline ends. Germline V gene data show CDR1 as MNHEY and CDR2 as SVGAGI. The length of the CDR3 is 14 residues. There are a few counts of this clone. Primers for the PCR totalled 60 Vbeta and 13 Jbeta. Measured with immunoSEQ multiplex PCR; TCRdb has only the in-frame clones, and not every one. The table shows about 170,000 clones, with less than 80% occurring only once. The gene calls are TRBV6-5 and TRBJ1-1; D not resolved. Sequencing was performed on PBMCs. The clonotype originates from a female donor in good health and CMV-seronegative. CDR3 residues: CASSEDWAYTEAFF. The CDR3 nucleotides read TGTGCCAGCAGTGAAGATTGGGCGTACACTGAAGCTTTCTTT.